The TCR beta chain under discussion was sequenced for a study of cytomegalovirus exposure and HLA in healthy donors. Primers for the PCR totalled 60 Vbeta and 13 Jbeta. Clones were sequenced by immunoSEQ multiplex PCR, and TCRdb holds only the in-frame ones, with some missing. The sample has fewer than 300,000 clones, 80% seen once; the top ten hold roughly 0.3%. This clone was counted between two and nine times. The sequencing sample was made of PBMCs. The origin of this receptor is a girl under 10 years old in good health and CMV-seronegative.

CDR3 DNA sequence: TGTGCCAGCAAACGCAGCTATAATTCACCCCTCCACTTT. It specifies CASKRSYNSPLHF. The rearrangement joins TRBV2 to TRBJ1-6; D gene unclear. The CDR3 is made up of 13 amino acids. The germline V gene has CDR1 SNHLY and CDR2 FYNNEI. V lost 7 bases to trimming and J lost 3 bases, with 7 bases between them.